These 10 T cell receptor beta chains originate from one sample sequenced in a study of cytomegalovirus exposure and HLA in healthy donors. It was with 60 Vbeta and 13 Jbeta primers that the PCR ran. TCRdb keeps only in-frame clones here, not all; method: immunoSEQ multiplex PCR. Here the sample spans approximately 140,000 clones, approximately 80% being singletons. Material: PBMCs. The origin of the receptors is a male donor in good health and CMV-seronegative.

This clone was seen just once. This chain joins TRBV5-6 and TRBJ2-1, with D uncertain. Germline V lookup: CDR1 SGHDT, CDR2 YYEEEE. Trimming pared 5 bases from V and 6 bases from J, leaving 9 bases between. The CDR3 consists of 12 residues. The CDR3 nucleotides are TGTGCCAGCAGTTGGCTTGGCAATGAGCAGTTCTTC. Translated: CASSWLGNEQFF.

In this sample, this clone turned up once. This chain joins TRBV7-8 and TRBJ2-7; TRBD2 matches 10 bases. Germline V gene sequence: CDR1 SGHVS, CDR2 FQNEAQ. This CDR3 has 15 residues. V trimming: 5 bases; J trimming: 7 bases; junction bases outside the gene matches: 11. The CDR3 protein is CASSPLAGVGVEQYF. CDR3 nucleotides: TGTGCCAGCAGCCCTCTAGCGGGAGTTGGGGTAGAGCAGTACTTC.

V usage is TRBV7-3 and J usage is TRBJ2-1; 10 bases fit TRBD2. The CDR3 length is 16 residues. After removal of 6 bases from V and 7 bases from J, the junction contained 12 bases not matched to a gene. Germline-derived CDR1 and CDR2 are SGHTA and FQGTGA. In DNA form, the CDR3 reads TGTGCCAGCAGTCCATTAGGGATAGCGGGAGGTAATGAGCAGTTCTTC. This translates into CASSPLGIAGGNEQFF.

The chain has TRBV10-2 and TRBJ2-7, with 10 nucleotides matching TRBD2. After removal of 2 bases from V and 4 bases from J, the junction contained 8 bases not matched to a gene. The CDR3 is 16 residues long. Germline V gives CDR1 WSHSY, CDR2 SAAADI. CDR3 loop: CASSEPGLALGYEQYF. The CDR3 nucleotides read TGCGCCAGCAGTGAGCCGGGACTAGCGTTAGGATACGAGCAGTACTTC.

The chain couples TRBV2 to TRBJ2-7, with TRBD1 matching 8 bases. The germline gives CDR1 SNHLY, CDR2 FYNNEI. The CDR3 has 15 amino acids. V lost 4 bases to trimming and J lost 7 bases; unmatched junction nucleotides: 12. For the CDR3, the DNA is TGTGCCAGCAGTGGGGGGCAGGGGGCCCGGTGGGAGCAGTACTTC. Amino acids: CASSGGQGARWEQYF. Using reference TRBV2 and TRBJ2-7 for the parts outside the CDR3, the full variable domain is EPEVTQTPSHQVTQMGQEVILRCVPISNHLYFYWYRQILGQKVEFLVSFYNNEISEKSEIFDDQFSVERPDGSNFTLKIRSTKLEDSAMYFCASSGGQGARWEQYFGPGTRLTVT.

This clone was recorded only once. The chain couples TRBV9 to TRBJ1-1; D unresolved. The CDR3 covers 14 residues. The germline V and J ends were trimmed by 4 bases and 1 base, with 11 bases remaining between them. CDR1 SGDLS and CDR2 YYNGEE come from the germline V gene. CDR3 in amino acids: CASSLGWKNTEAFF. CDR3 DNA: TGTGCCAGCAGCCTCGGGTGGAAGAACACTGAAGCTTTCTTT.

The chain carries TRBV2 and TRBJ2-7; the D is unclear. Germline loops: CDR1 SNHLY, CDR2 FYNNEI. The CDR3 totals 13 residues. V lost 3 bases to trimming and J lost 10 bases, with 16 bases between them. The CDR3 region is CASSDRSLKSQYF. The CDR3 bases are TGTGCCAGCAGTGATCGTTCGCTTAAGAGTCAGTACTTC.

The gene calls are TRBV4-3 and TRBJ2-5; 8 bases are a match to TRBD1. The J call is in doubt because the DNA end fits TRBJ2-7 better. Germline V gene data show CDR1 as LGHNA and CDR2 as YSLEER. The CDR3 is 15 residues long. The CDR3 loop is CASSQETRGRSEQYF. The CDR3 bases are TGCGCCAGCAGCCAAGAGACCAGGGGGCGTAGCGAGCAGTACTTC.

V is TRBV13 and J is TRBJ2-7; 8 nucleotides align to TRBD2. CDR1 is PRHDT, CDR2 FYEKMQ, per germline (reference sequence). The CDR3 is 12 amino acids. Germline trimming cut 5 bases from V and 6 bases from J; bases unmatched to any gene: 3. This chain's CDR3 is CASSRGGSEQYF. Written as DNA, the CDR3 is TGTGCCAGCAGCCGGGGGGGGAGCGAGCAGTACTTC.

The chain couples TRBV29-1 to TRBJ2-1, with 7 bases matching TRBD1. The V gene end was trimmed by 6 bases and the J gene end by 9 bases; junction bases not matched to a gene: 8. The CDR3 has 12 amino acids. CDR1 SQVTM and CDR2 ANQGSEA come from the germline V gene. CDR3 region: CSVPGGKGEQFF. Written as DNA, the CDR3 is TGCAGCGTCCCAGGGGGTAAGGGTGAGCAGTTCTTC.